This T cell receptor beta chain was sequenced in a study of monozygotic twins with inflammatory bowel disease. Using the 5' RACE reads, TCRdb records one entry per CDR3 protein without DNA. The clone table shows hundreds of thousands of distinct CDR3 sequences, with the ten largest holding around 2.4%. The CDR3 sequence is 12 residues long. This clonotype originated in a human donor with ulcerative colitis or Crohn's disease, or a healthy co-twin of an affected twin (not recorded which). Sequences were obtained from blood. The rearrangement links TRBV12-3 or TRBV12-4 to TRBJ2-2; TCRdb returns TRBD2, unconfirmable since there is no DNA. CDR3 amino acids: CAIGRTGGELFF.